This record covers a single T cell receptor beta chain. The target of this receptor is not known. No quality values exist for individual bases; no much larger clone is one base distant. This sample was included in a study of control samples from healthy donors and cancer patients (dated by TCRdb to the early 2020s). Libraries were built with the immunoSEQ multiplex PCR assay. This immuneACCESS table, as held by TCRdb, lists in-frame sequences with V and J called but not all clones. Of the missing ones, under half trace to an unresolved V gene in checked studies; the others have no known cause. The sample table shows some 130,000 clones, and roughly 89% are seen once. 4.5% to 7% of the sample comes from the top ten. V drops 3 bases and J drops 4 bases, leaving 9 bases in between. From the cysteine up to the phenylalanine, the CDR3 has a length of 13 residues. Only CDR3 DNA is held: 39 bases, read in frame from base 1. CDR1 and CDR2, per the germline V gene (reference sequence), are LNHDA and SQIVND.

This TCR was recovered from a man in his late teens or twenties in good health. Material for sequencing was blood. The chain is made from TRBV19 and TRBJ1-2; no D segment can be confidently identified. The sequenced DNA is TGTGCCAGTAGTATTTCCCGTATCTATGGCTACACCTTC. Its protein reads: CASSISRIYGYTF.